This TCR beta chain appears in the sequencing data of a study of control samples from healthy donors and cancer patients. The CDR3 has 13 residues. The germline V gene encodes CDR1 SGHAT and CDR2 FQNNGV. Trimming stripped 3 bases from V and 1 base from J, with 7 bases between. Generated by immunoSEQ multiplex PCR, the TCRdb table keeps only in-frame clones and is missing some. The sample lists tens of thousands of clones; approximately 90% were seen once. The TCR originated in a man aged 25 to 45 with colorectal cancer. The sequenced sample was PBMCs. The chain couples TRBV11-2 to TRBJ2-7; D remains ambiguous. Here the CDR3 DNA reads TGTGCCAGCAGCTTTGGGGTGTCCTACGAGCAGTACTTC. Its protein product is CASSFGVSYEQYF.